The clone carrying this T cell receptor beta chain was counted a few times. What it binds is not known. Via MiXCR, TCRdb re-called the 5' RACE reads, giving one row per CDR3 protein. The table shows fewer than 250,000 distinct CDR3 sequences, with about 10% occurring only once. The germline CDR1 and CDR2 sequences are SEHNR and FQNEAQ (reference sequence). The CDR3 is 14 residues long. Trimming took 4 bases from V and 5 from J; bases not matched to a gene: 5. This sample was included in a study of CD8 T cells in ankylosing spondylitis. The study's findings and limits: Ankylosing spondylitis blood appeared to carry a characteristic TCR beta motif of eight or nine highly homologous variants. The authors reported significant enrichment of disease-linked clones in matched ankylosing spondylitis synovial fluid.

The sample was blood, either unsorted or a sorted T cell fraction (not recorded which). The receptor comes from a male donor with ankylosing spondylitis or in good health (not recorded which). This sequence joins TRBV7-9 and TRBJ1-1; 9 bases fit TRBD1. CDR3 residues: CASSSGTGRTEAFF. DNA for the CDR3: TGTGCCAGCAGCTCCGGGACAGGGCGAACTGAAGCTTTCTTT.